This T cell receptor beta chain came from a study of T cells in Graves' hyperthyroidism and ophthalmopathy. About the study: Blood from the periphery was taken at initial diagnosis, before any treatment.

Exclusion criteria comprised uncontrolled infection, other autoimmune disease, pregnancy or lactation. Diagnosing involved the use of clinical symptoms, serum thyroxine and TRAb, thyroid ultrasound and orbital computed tomography. There are 13 residues in the CDR3. V gave up 2 bases and J gave up 8 bases, with 12 bases separating them. The V gene's germline CDR1 is SNHLY and CDR2 FYNNEI. This clonotype was seen repeatedly, ten times or more. There were TCR beta CDR3 regions amplified from RNA transcripts. The HTBI primer set drove a first-round RT-PCR of the TCR CDR3. One entry per CDR3 protein, called by TCRdb with MiXCR from the multiplex PCR reads. The sample consists of about 530,000 distinct CDR3 sequences, roughly 17% of them appearing once.

This TCR came from a woman aged 18-29 years with Graves' ophthalmopathy. The J gene is TRBJ1-2, the V gene TRBV2, with TRBD1 as a possible D gene (5 bases). The sample was blood. The CDR3: CASSEFGGEGYTF. For the CDR3, the DNA is TGTGCCAGCAGTGAATTCGGGGGGGAGGGCTACACCTTC.